The sequence of this T cell receptor (beta chain) was determined in a study of cytomegalovirus exposure and HLA in healthy donors listed by TCRdb under 2017. Context from the whole study: In an earlier analysis of fewer than 750 of the donors, 276 Gb of sequence data and approximately 120 million unique TCR beta sequences from about 180 million T cells were reported. The study profiled the T cell repertoires of around 700 subjects by immunosequencing and related them to cytomegalovirus serostatus. An earlier analysis of 587 of the donors used high-throughput TCR beta sequencing to judge whether each TCR beta V gene segment behaved as functional or pseudogenic. Among about 360 genotyped donors of the cohort, an average of around 240,000 unique TCR beta nucleotide sequences were sequenced per donor, roughly 18% of them non-productive. Alongside the repertoire data, information on donor age, sex, ethnicity and CMV serostatus was compiled. The aim of the study was to test whether cataloging public T cell receptors could identify signatures of past pathogen exposure. Of the 350 to 450 genotyped donors, roughly 85% fell in the genetic ancestry cluster associated with self-reported Caucasian donors. Every discovery cohort repertoire had been produced on one sequencing platform. Along with the roughly 670-subject first cohort, a separate validation cohort of about 110 different subjects was used. An early release covering roughly 600 HLA-typed donors comprised 250 to 350 gigabases of sequencing data and around 85 million unique TCR sequences. A later genetic analysis used genome-wide SNP genotypes for about 60% of the roughly 670 donors, treating that subset as a discovery cohort. High-throughput TCR immunosequencing, statistical association of individual TCRs with disease status, and machine learning were combined to predict cytomegalovirus infection status. The number of typed donors differed by locus: 629-630 for A, B, C, DRB1 and DQB1; 500 to 550 for DQA1; 606 for DPA1; and roughly 490 for DPB1. Both class I and class II loci were covered by HLA typing, at four-digit resolution. To study patterns of TCR occurrence, a later analysis re-analyzed previously published TCR beta repertoires from around 700 donors and added high-resolution HLA genotyping. Because of strong linkage in the cohort, five DR-DQ haplotypes were treated as single units for association and clustering. In the later analysis, no new phenotypic data were used to find candidate immune exposures; instead, reliance was placed on TCR beta sequences and their occurrence across donors. The investigation overall reported the following: Assigning TCR associations to individual alleles was difficult when HLA alleles, especially DR and DQ, strongly co-occurred. Most TCR sequences were seen in very few donors, while some public TCRs were found in many individuals. Correlated functional status among segregating V segments might be attributable to linkage disequilibrium, but an unknown experimental factor could not be ruled out. Most CMV-associated TCR beta chains appeared to be HLA-restricted in a later analysis, and the HLA associations seemed to be driven largely by CMV exposure. At a false discovery rate of 0.05, a later analysis linked about 16,000 TCR beta sequences to specific HLA alleles. A further reported finding was that TCR beta sequences accurately predicted the HLA-A and HLA-B alleles for most subjects in the first cohort. In the study, around 150 TCR beta chains were listed as associated with cytomegalovirus. In vitro tests confirmed that a few of the cytomegalovirus-associated TCR beta chains recognize cytomegalovirus antigens. In a later analysis, TCR association rates were found to vary across HLA loci, with the most associated TCRs seen for DRB1 alleles and the fewest for HLA-C alleles. In a later analysis, HLA-associated TCR beta chains were found to be more clonally expanded and to have lower generation probabilities than equally common non-associated chains. Broadly in line with IMGT annotations, most TCR beta V segments showed up in productive rearrangements about 87% or about 30% of the time in an earlier analysis of several hundred of the donors. Because the 87-base-pair reads could not distinguish some IMGT-functional V segments, including TRBV6-2 and TRBV6-3, those segments were excluded. Because counts were too low, seventeen rarely observed V segments, including chromosome 9 orphons, were left out of the earlier analysis of a few hundred of the donors. In this cohort, only TCR beta chains were sequenced, and detectable features were limited by the absence of alpha or paired-chain data. A cluster of highly shared sequence variants was judged likely to be a technical artifact of the sequencing pipeline. V-gene and J-gene trimming of TCR beta chains was associated with a missense DCLRE1C variant in a later genetic analysis, and the association was replicated in an independent cohort. Because some donors lacked HLA typing at each locus, the association tests relied only on the typed subset. It was suggested by the authors that the approach could potentially be generalized to other disease states and immunological phenotypes. According to a later genetic analysis, donors in an Asian-associated ancestry cluster had fewer N-insertions in productive TCRs than the approximately 700-donor mean. The classifier was reported to diagnose cytomegalovirus status with high specificity and sensitivity in both the original cohort and the validation cohort. Presence/absence analyses assumed roughly uniform sequencing depth across donors, an assumption that may not hold. In a later analysis, several top co-occurrence clusters were reported to appear linked to parvovirus B19, influenza, CMV and Epstein-Barr virus. For the cohort, immune exposure information was limited to CMV serostatus.

As concerns this clone: Its antigen is still unknown. No much larger clone is present one base from it, and per-base qualities are unavailable.

The receptor library was made with the immunoSEQ multiplex PCR assay. For the multiplex PCR, a mixture combining 60 forward primers for TCR Vbeta segments and 13 reverse primers for TCR Jbeta segments was used. A multiplex PCR assay on genomic DNA amplified the CDR3 region of rearranged TCR beta genes. On the Illumina HiSeq System, the amplified TCR beta libraries were sequenced as 87-base-pair reads. The authors' analysis ran thus. A later analysis counted approximately 74 million unique TCR beta chains across the 600 to 850 repertoires, and roughly 11 million of these chains were shared by at least two donors. A nearest-neighbor algorithm error-corrected the raw reads and collapsed the reads into unique sequences, merging closely related sequences to remove PCR and sequencing errors. To assign V, D and J gene segments, CDR3 sequences were aligned to IMGT reference sequences. For a sequence to be retained, at least a six-nucleotide match to both a V gene segment and a J gene segment was required. Rearrangements were called productive when the CDR3 lacked stop codons and stayed in frame with V and J; all others were non-productive. Following IMGT convention, CDR3 was defined as the stretch from the second conserved V-encoded cysteine up to the conserved J-encoded phenylalanine. The earlier analysis of 500 to 650 of the donors excluded any sequence lacking an unambiguous match to a single V gene segment. In an earlier analysis of a few hundred of the donors, V segments were called functional above 56.7% productive rearrangements and were called segregating when the between-donor standard deviation exceeded 5%. A statistical classification framework was developed to diagnose cytomegalovirus status using the catalog of TCR beta chain sequences. In a later analysis, V and J genes were assigned by comparing TCR nucleotide sequences against IMGT/GENE-DB human TR gene sequences. A later analysis assigned CDR3 sequences and most-parsimonious VDJ recombination scenarios with the TCRdist pipeline. A later analysis defined each TCR beta chain by its CDR3 amino acid sequence plus V-gene family, and excluded reads lacking a unique V-gene family. As a way to deal with suspected cross-contamination and a sequencing artifact, a later analysis dropped approximately 590 nucleotide sequences that were highly shared and had low generation probability. For each public chain, a later analysis derived a clonal expansion index from normalized ranks of inferred template counts within each repertoire. Generation probabilities in a later analysis came from a VDJ recombination model fitted to out-of-frame rearrangements, and those results were checked against IGoR. A later analysis scored TCR-TCR, TCR-HLA and TCR-CMV co-occurrence with hypergeometric tests, applying a repertoire-size bias correction to TCR pairs. False discovery rates were estimated in a later analysis by permuting HLA or CMV assignments 20 times. In a later analysis, co-occurring TCRs were grouped using DBSCAN, with TCRdist sequence similarity added in when clustering inside HLA-allele-positive subsets. Repertoires with fewer than 30,000 or more than 120,000 public chains, plus five repertoires with anomalous nucleotide sharing, were excluded from co-occurrence clustering. Entries here come from immuneACCESS through TCRdb and include only in-frame sequences with V and J called. Some clones fail to appear in such tables; in the studies checked, an unresolved V gene covers under half of the shortfall, and the cause of the remainder is unknown. V, J and clone size are taken as reported in that table, and D and trimming were inferred from the DNA itself. The sample table holds fewer than 200,000 clones, of which around 72% were seen once. The ten largest clones add up to approximately 1.4% of the sample.

The germline V gene specifies SGHVS as CDR1 and FQNEAQ as CDR2. V gives up 8 bases and J gives up 1 base, and the segment between their germline ends measures 12 bases. The CDR3 starts with the cysteine, ends with the phenylalanine, and has 13 residues. Kept here is only the CDR3 DNA, which spans 39 bases and is read in frame from base 1. The cohort consisted of approximately 670 healthy bone marrow donors. All cohort members were sampled while nominally healthy, although unrecorded immune exposures were likely present. The donor was CMV seronegative and was included in the group of a few hundred seronegative cohort members. A peripheral blood sample was provided by each donor, and peripheral blood mononuclear cells were used for TCR beta sequencing. Genomic DNA was extracted from the blood cell samples with the Qiagen DNeasy Blood Extraction Kit.

In this chain, TRBV7-8 is recombined with TRBJ2-7; a weak D assignment points to TRBD2 (7 bases agree). The clonotype originates from a man younger than 35 in good health and CMV-seronegative. The specimen sequenced was PBMCs. The CDR3 amino acid sequence is: CASPRGGSYEQYF. The nucleotide sequence reads as follows: TGTGCCAGCCCGAGGGGGGGGTCCTACGAGCAGTACTTC.